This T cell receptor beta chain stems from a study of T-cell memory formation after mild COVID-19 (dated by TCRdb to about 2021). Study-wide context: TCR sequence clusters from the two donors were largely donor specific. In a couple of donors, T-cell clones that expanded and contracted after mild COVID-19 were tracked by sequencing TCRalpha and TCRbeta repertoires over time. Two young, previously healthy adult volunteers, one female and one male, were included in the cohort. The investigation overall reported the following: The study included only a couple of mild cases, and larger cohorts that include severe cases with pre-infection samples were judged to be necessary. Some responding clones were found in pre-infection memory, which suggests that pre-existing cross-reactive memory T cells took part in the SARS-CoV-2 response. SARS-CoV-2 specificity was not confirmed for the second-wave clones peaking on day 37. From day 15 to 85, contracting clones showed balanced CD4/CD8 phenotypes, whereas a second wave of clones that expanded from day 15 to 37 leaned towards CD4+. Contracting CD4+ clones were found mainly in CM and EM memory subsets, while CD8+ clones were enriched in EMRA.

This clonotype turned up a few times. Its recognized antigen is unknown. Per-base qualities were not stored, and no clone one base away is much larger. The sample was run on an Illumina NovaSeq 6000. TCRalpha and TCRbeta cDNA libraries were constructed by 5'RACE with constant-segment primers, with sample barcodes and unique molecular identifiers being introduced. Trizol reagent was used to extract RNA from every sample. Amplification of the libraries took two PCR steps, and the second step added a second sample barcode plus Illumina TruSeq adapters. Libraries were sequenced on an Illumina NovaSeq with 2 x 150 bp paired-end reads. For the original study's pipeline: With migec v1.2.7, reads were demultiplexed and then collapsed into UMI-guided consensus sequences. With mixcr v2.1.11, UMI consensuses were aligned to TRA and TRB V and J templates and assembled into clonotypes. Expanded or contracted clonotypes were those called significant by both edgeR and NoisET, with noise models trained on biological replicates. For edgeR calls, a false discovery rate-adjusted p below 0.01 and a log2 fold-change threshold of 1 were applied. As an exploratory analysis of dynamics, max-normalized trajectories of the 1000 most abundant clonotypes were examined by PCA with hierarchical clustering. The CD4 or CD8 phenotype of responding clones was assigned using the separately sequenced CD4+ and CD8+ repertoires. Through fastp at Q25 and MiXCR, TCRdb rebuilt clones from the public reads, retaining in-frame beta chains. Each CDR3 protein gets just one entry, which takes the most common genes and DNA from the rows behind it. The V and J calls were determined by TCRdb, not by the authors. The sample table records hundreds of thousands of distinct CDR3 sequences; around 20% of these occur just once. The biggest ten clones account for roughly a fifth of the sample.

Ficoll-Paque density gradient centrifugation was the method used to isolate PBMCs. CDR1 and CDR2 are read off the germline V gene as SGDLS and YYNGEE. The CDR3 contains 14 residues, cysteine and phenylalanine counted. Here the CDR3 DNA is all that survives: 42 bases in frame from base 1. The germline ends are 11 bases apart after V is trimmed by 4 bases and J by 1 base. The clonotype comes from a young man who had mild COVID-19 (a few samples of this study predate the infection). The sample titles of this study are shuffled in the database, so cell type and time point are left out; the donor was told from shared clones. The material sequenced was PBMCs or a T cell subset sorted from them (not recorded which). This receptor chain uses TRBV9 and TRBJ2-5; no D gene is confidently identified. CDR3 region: CASSITQTQETQYF. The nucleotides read TGTGCCAGCAGCATCACGCAAACCCAAGAGACCCAGTACTTC.